These 26 T cell receptor beta chains originate from one sample sequenced in a study of T cells after posttransplantation cyclophosphamide (dated by TCRdb to about 2016). Viable CD3+CD4+ or CD3+CD8+ cells that were CCR7+CD45RA+CD45RO-CD95-CD27+CD28+ were defined as naive T cells. Library construction relied on the immunoSEQ multiplex PCR assay. TCRdb limited this immuneACCESS table to in-frame rearrangements with V and J called. A share of clones is missing; checked studies link under half to unresolved V genes, and the rest is unexplained. For this sample the table gives roughly 20,000 clones, of which 95% to 98% were detected only once. The biggest ten clones account for 0.15% to 0.2% of the sample. Sequencing used naive CD4+ T cells sorted from PBMCs. The source of these receptors is a man between 35 and 55 years old in good health, CMV-negative, and a related stem cell transplant donor.

This sequence joins TRBV7-2 and TRBJ2-3; maybe TRBD2 (6 bases). The CDR3 sequence is 15 residues long. CDR1 and CDR2 (germline): SGHTA, FQGNSA. V shed 2 bases and J shed 1 base, with 10 bases lying between them. The CDR3 nucleotides read TGTGCCAGCAGCTTACTGACTAGTGGCACAGATACGCAGTATTTT. Amino acid sequence: CASSLLTSGTDTQYF.

The gene calls are TRBV5-4 and TRBJ2-7; 10 bases line up with TRBD2. Germline V gene sequence: CDR1 SGHNT, CDR2 YYREEE (reference sequence). The CDR3 spans 15 residues. The V segment lost 4 bases and the J segment 2 bases; nucleotides outside the gene matches: 6. The DNA for the CDR3 is TGTGCCAGCAGCCTTGGGACTAGCGTTGCCTACGAGCAGTACTTC. Residues: CASSLGTSVAYEQYF.

The chain employs TRBV19 and TRBJ1-1; weak D call: TRBD1 (5 bases). Germline V CDR1 and CDR2: LNHDA, SQIVND (reference sequence). The ends were cut back, 6 bases at V and 7 bases at J, with 18 bases in the middle. The CDR3 consists of 14 residues. The CDR3 bases are TGTGCCAGTAGGAACTTCAGGGAGGGGAATGAAGCTTTCTTT. Encoded protein: CASRNFREGNEAFF.

The chain combines TRBV30 with TRBJ2-5, with D tentatively TRBD1 (5 bases). V lost 2 bases and J 1 base, leaving 5 bases between the germline ends. Germline CDR1 and CDR2: GTSNPN and SVGIG (reference sequence). This CDR3 spans 12 amino acids. The CDR3 spells CAWSTGQETQYF. For the CDR3, the DNA is TGTGCCTGGAGTACAGGCCAAGAGACCCAGTACTTC.

The chain links TRBV6-5 to TRBJ2-1; a possible D gene is TRBD1 (6 bases). Germline CDR1 is MNHEY and CDR2 is SVGAGI. V was trimmed by 4 bases and J by 5 bases, leaving 18 bases between them. The CDR3 is 16 amino acids. The CDR3 spells CASSSMGRGGDNEQFF. The CDR3 nucleotides read TGTGCCAGCAGTTCCATGGGACGTGGGGGCGACAATGAGCAGTTCTTC.

The rearrangement uses TRBV19 and TRBJ1-2; TRBD1 is a possible D gene (6 bases). This CDR3 contains 16 residues. CDR1 and CDR2 from the germline V gene are LNHDA and SQIVND (reference sequence). V gave up 5 bases and J gave up 4 bases, with 20 bases separating them. The CDR3 protein is CASSPWQGLLGYGYTF. The CDR3 DNA reads TGTGCCAGTAGTCCCTGGCAGGGGCTACTGGGCTATGGCTACACCTTC.

The chain combines TRBV28 with TRBJ2-7; 8 bases are shared with TRBD2. This CDR3 spans 15 amino acids. From germline, CDR1 is MDHEN and CDR2 SYDVKM. V dropped 6 bases and J dropped 3; count of bases not matched to a gene: 10. The DNA for the CDR3 is TGTGCCAGCAGCCTCGGGAGCGGGAGTATCTACGAGCAGTACTTC. Residues: CASSLGSGSIYEQYF.

The chain links TRBV5-1 to TRBJ2-5; possible D gene TRBD1, 5 bases. Germline V gene data show CDR1 as SGHRS and CDR2 as YFSETQ. Trimming cost V 4 bases and J 2 bases, with 15 bases left between them. The CDR3 is made up of 15 amino acids. The DNA of the CDR3 is TGCGCCAGCAGCGTAGGGGTTTCAGGGCAAGAGACCCAGTACTTC. Its translation is CASSVGVSGQETQYF.

This rearrangement joins TRBV29-1 to TRBJ1-1, with D uncertain. CDR3 length equals 13 residues. Germline V gene lookup returns CDR1 SQVTM and CDR2 ANQGSEA. V lost 4 bases, J lost 2 bases, and 11 bases lay in between. Here the CDR3 DNA reads TGCAGCGTTGTACGGGGTGGAAACACTGAAGCTTTCTTT. Protein sequence: CSVVRGGNTEAFF.

The chain employs TRBV13 and TRBJ2-5; 11 positions match TRBD2. The CDR3 length is 15 residues. Trimming took 2 bases from V and 5 from J; bases not matched to a gene: 4. Germline-derived CDR1 and CDR2 are PRHDT and FYEKMQ (reference sequence). CDR3 sequence: CASSLLLAGVETQYF. The CDR3 nucleotides are TGTGCCAGCAGCTTATTACTAGCGGGAGTGGAGACCCAGTACTTC. Filled out from reference TRBV13 and TRBJ2-5, the complete variable domain reads AAGVIQSPRHLIKEKRETATLKCYPIPRHDTVYWYQQGPGQDPQFLISFYEKMQSDKGSIPDRFSAQQFSDYHSELNMSSLELGDSALYFCASSLLLAGVETQYFGPGTRLLVL.

V gene TRBV19 combines with J gene TRBJ2-5; possibly TRBD1 for D (6 bases). The CDR3 loop spans 16 amino acids. Germline CDR1 reads LNHDA; CDR2 reads SQIVND (reference sequence). Trimming cost V 1 base and J 1 base, with 13 bases left between them. The CDR3, as DNA: TGTGCCAGTAGTATAGTCGTACAGGGCCCCCAAGAGACCCAGTACTTC. Translation gives CASSIVVQGPQETQYF.

This chain connects TRBV27 to TRBJ1-4; D not resolved. Germline CDR1 and CDR2: MNHEY and SMNVEV (reference sequence). The CDR3 covers 14 residues. V was clipped by 2 bases and J by 8 bases, with 12 bases between them. Here the CDR3 DNA reads TGTGCCAGCAGTTTAAGTATTACGGGGGAAAAACTGTTTTTT. It is translated as CASSLSITGEKLFF.

The V gene is TRBV7-9, the J gene TRBJ2-1, with 9 bases fitting TRBD2. The ends lost 5 bases at V and 2 bases at J; junction bases unmatched: 4. CDR1 is SEHNR, CDR2 FQNEAQ, per germline (reference sequence). The CDR3 consists of 15 residues. The CDR3 DNA is TGTGCCAGCAGCGTTAGCGGGAGCGCCTACAATGAGCAGTTCTTC. Its protein is CASSVSGSAYNEQFF.

The V gene is TRBV11-2, the J gene TRBJ1-3; D is possibly TRBD1 (5 bases). CDR1 and CDR2 (germline): SGHAT, FQNNGV. This CDR3 comprises 14 residues. The V and J ends lost 2 bases and 2 bases respectively, with 7 bases between them. DNA for the CDR3: TGTGCCAGCAGCTTACCAGGGACTGGAAACACCATATATTTT. Protein: CASSLPGTGNTIYF.

The genes are TRBV7-8 and TRBJ2-6, with 12 bases aligning to TRBD2. CDR1 and CDR2 from the germline V gene are SGHVS and FQNEAQ. The length of the CDR3 is 19 residues. The trim removed 5 bases at V and 0 bases at J, leaving 8 bases unmatched. For the CDR3, the DNA is TGTGCCAGCAGCCCCCGACTAGCGGGAGCCCTCTCTGGGGCCAACGTCCTGACTTTC. Translation gives CASSPRLAGALSGANVLTF. Complete variable domain (other parts from reference TRBV7-8 and TRBJ2-6): GAGVSQSPRYKVAKRGQDVALRCDPISGHVSLFWYQQALGQGPEFLTYFQNEAQLDKSGLPSDRFFAERPEGSVSTLKIQRTQQEDSAVYLCASSPRLAGALSGANVLTFGAGSRLTVL.

The rearrangement links TRBV6-5 to TRBJ1-2, with D hard to call. The germline V gene has CDR1 MNHEY and CDR2 SVGAGI. V lost 5 bases, J lost 0 bases, and 10 bases lay in between. The CDR3 consists of 14 residues. The CDR3 DNA is TGTGCCAGCAGTACCATAGAGTCTAACTATGGCTACACCTTC. Protein: CASSTIESNYGYTF.

The chain links TRBV6-6 to TRBJ1-2, with 7 bases identical to TRBD1. Looked up from germline, CDR1 is MNHNY and CDR2 is SVGAGI (reference sequence). Unmatched junction bases numbered 7, after V lost 2 bases and J lost 10 bases. CDR3 length: 13 amino acids. CDR3 region: CASSYGAGGAYTF. The CDR3 DNA sequence: TGTGCCAGCAGTTACGGGGCAGGGGGTGCCTACACCTTC.

The chain couples TRBV6-6 to TRBJ2-3; D remains ambiguous. The CDR3 is made up of 14 amino acids. Germline assignment: CDR1 MNHNY and CDR2 SVGAGI (reference sequence). V was pared by 6 bases and J by 2 bases, with 12 bases between. CDR3 residues: CASSPLTNTDTQYF. The CDR3 bases are TGTGCCAGCAGCCCCCTAACCAACACAGATACGCAGTATTTT.

V gene TRBV5-4 combines with J gene TRBJ1-3, with a tentative D call TRBD1 (6 bases). CDR1 SGHNT and CDR2 YYREEE come from the germline V gene (reference sequence). CDR3 length: 17 residues. Trimming removed 4 bases at V and 0 bases at J, with 17 bases between. The CDR3 reads CASSPPGELSSGNTIYF. The CDR3 DNA is TGTGCCAGCAGCCCCCCAGGGGAGCTTTCCTCTGGAAACACCATATATTTT.

The chain joins TRBV2 to TRBJ2-6; no firm D call. The CDR3 consists of 14 residues. The germline CDR1 and CDR2 sequences are SNHLY and FYNNEI. Trimming pared 6 bases from V and 0 bases from J, leaving 6 bases between. The CDR3, as DNA: TGTGCCAGCAGCACGGGCTCTGGGGCCAACGTCCTGACTTTC. Its translation: CASSTGSGANVLTF.

V is TRBV4-2 and J is TRBJ2-2, with D perhaps matching TRBD2 (6 bases). Germline values: CDR1 LGHNA, CDR2 YNFKEQ. Trimming pared 8 bases from V and 5 bases from J, leaving 24 bases between. The CDR3 covers 17 residues. The CDR3 DNA reads TGTGCCAGCGAAAGGGTAACGGGAGAAGGATTTACCGGGGAGCTGTTTTTT. Its protein product is CASERVTGEGFTGELFF.

The rearrangement links TRBV6-5 to TRBJ1-2, with D possibly being TRBD1 (5 bases). V lost 6 bases and J lost 3, with 11 bases in between. Germline lookup yields CDR1 MNHEY and CDR2 SVGAGI. The CDR3 has 13 residues. In DNA, the CDR3 is TGTGCCAGCAGACGGGGGGGACACTATGGCTACACCTTC. It specifies CASRRGGHYGYTF.

This sequence joins TRBV9 and TRBJ1-2; a possible D gene is TRBD1 (5 bases). From germline, CDR1 is SGDLS and CDR2 YYNGEE. Trimming cost V 3 bases and J 4 bases, with 10 bases left between them. The CDR3 is 13 amino acids. CDR3 coding DNA: TGTGCCAGCAGCGCCGCAGGGATCTATGGCTACACCTTC. It specifies CASSAAGIYGYTF.

This clone was picked up one time. The chain is built from TRBV5-6 and TRBJ1-2; 8 bases map to TRBD1. In germline, CDR1 is SGHDT, CDR2 YYEEEE. The trim removed 4 bases at V and 7 bases at J, leaving 12 bases unmatched. The CDR3 runs to 15 residues. CDR3 coding DNA: TGTGCCAGCAGCGTAGGACAGGGCTCCACTCCTGGCTACACCTTC. Translated, it gives CASSVGQGSTPGYTF.

This clone has just one count. The genes are TRBV11-3 and TRBJ2-1, with 9 bases lining up with TRBD2. This CDR3 contains 16 residues. Trimming cost V 5 bases and J 6 bases; bases outside gene matches: 11. CDR1 is SGHNT and CDR2 is YENEEA in the germline V gene. The CDR3 region is CASSPGSGSAGNEQFF. The CDR3 coding sequence is TGTGCCAGCAGCCCGGGTAGCGGGAGTGCGGGCAATGAGCAGTTCTTC.

V is TRBV4-2 and J is TRBJ1-2, with 11 bases matching TRBD1. From germline, CDR1 is LGHNA and CDR2 YNFKEQ. V was pared by 4 bases and J by 4 bases, with 2 bases of the junction left unmatched. This CDR3 is built from 14 residues. The CDR3 nucleotides are TGTGCCAGCAGCCCCGGACAGGGGGCCTATGGCTACACCTTC. It is translated as CASSPGQGAYGYTF.